This T cell receptor (beta chain) was identified in a study of identifying expanded T cells in peripheral blood. Broader study findings: Across healthy donors, higher total template counts meant significantly greater approximately two-week count variance. Technical replicates showed roughly 1.2 changed clones; approximately 2 weeks 15 to 20; four weeks 19.

This clone appeared many times. Its specificity is not known. Germline V lookup: CDR1 SGHNT, CDR2 YENEEA. This CDR3 contains 17 residues. The V gene end was trimmed by 5 bases and the J gene end by 5 bases; junction bases not matched to a gene: 15. No infections or other immune events were documented during collection. Sequencing used immunoSEQ multiplex PCR; TCRdb keeps in-frame clones, though not all of them. In the table there are 55,000 to 80,000 clones, about four fifths of which are singletons. Sequencing was carried out using blood. V usage is TRBV11-3 and J usage is TRBJ2-3; 8 nucleotides align to TRBD2. The receptor was isolated from a person between 18 and 75 years old in good health. CDR3 region: CASSTASGAGVGDTQYF. The CDR3 nucleotides read TGTGCCAGCAGCACCGCCTCGGGAGCGGGGGTCGGAGATACGCAGTATTTT.